The subject of this entry is one T cell receptor beta chain. An end of the junction differs from the germline gene, which may be a read error. The use of a sample-barcoded 5' primer and a J-beta primer mix characterized a second PCR of 7 to 11 cycles. Using its own MiXCR run on the 5' RACE reads, TCRdb lists one record per CDR3 protein. Among hundreds of thousands of distinct CDR3 sequences, around two fifths were seen once, and the ten largest hold approximately 31%. The data stem from a study of blood T cells in healthy people across ages. Germline V gene sequence: CDR1 MGHDK, CDR2 SYGVNS. CDR3 length equals 14 residues.

The clonotype was recovered from a man older than 75 in good health. The rearrangement joins TRBV25-1 to TRBJ2-7, with 11 positions matching TRBD2. The sequenced material came from blood. CDR3 DNA sequence: TGTGCCAGCAGGACTAGCGGGAAGTCCTACGAGCAGCACTTC. Its protein is CASRTSGKSYEQHF.